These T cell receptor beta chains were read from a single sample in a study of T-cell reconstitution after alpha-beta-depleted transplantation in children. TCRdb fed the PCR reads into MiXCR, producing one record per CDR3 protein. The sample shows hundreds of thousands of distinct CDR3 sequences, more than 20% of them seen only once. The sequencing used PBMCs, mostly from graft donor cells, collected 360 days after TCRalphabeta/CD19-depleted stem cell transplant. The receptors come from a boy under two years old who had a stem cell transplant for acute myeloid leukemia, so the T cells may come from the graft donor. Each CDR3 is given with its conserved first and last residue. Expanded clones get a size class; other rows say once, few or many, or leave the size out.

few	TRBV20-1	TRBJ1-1	CSARAPGGLNTEAFF
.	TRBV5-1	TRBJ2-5	CASSTDSRQETQYF
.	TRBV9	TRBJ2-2	CASSVAGTGGLFF
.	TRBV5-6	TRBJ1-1	CASSKPGQGAKAEAFF
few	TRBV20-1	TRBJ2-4	CSASSKIIAKNIQYF
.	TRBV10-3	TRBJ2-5	CAISENDRGETQYF
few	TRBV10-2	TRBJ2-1	CASSELGGLPSYNEQFF
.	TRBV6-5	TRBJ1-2	CASSYSKGGRYGYTF
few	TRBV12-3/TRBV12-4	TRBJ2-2	CATTPGTATGELFF
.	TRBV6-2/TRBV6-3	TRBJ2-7	CASSYSEGTSGGPYEQYF
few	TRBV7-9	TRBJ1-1	CASSSPVGTEAFF
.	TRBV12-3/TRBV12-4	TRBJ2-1	CASSLFGTSGYNEQFF
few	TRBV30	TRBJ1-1	CAWSGRLNTEAFF
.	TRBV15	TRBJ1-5	CATSRVSQPQHF
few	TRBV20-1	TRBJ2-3	CSARILLPDTQYF
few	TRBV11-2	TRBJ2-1	CASSGTVGGAGYNEQFF
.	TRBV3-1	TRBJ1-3	CASSQARRRSSGNTIYF
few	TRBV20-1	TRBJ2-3	CSAGQGADTQYF
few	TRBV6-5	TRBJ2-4	CASSYDGLEGNIQYF
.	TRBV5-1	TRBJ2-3	CACRDGLTDTQYF
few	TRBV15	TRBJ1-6	CATSREYQGLGSPLHF
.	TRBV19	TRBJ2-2	CASSIGLHTGELFF
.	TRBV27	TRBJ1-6	CASTRDRGYSPLHF
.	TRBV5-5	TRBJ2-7	CASSLGRWTTTYEQYF
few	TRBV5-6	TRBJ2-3	CASSLMGGGTQYF
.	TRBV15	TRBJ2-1	CATSRFPLAASSYNEQFF
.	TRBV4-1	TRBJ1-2	CASSHIGEGVIYGYTF
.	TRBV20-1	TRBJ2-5	CSAREERGLQETQYF
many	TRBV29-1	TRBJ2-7	CSVLGVERLEQYF
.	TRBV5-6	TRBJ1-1	CASSLLDRMNTEAFF
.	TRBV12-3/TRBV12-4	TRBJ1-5	CASSSLGLDGSGQPQHF
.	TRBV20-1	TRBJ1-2	CSASKDRVGYGYTF
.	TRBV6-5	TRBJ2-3	CASSSQGERGGTDTQYF
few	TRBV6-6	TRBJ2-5	CASSQGGRETQYF
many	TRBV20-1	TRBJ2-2	CSARVYRQGNTGELFF
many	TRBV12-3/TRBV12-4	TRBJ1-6	CASSLGQTTLNSPLHF
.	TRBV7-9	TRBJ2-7	CASSVDRGARDEQYF
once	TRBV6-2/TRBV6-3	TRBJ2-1	CASSSLRLAGSSEFF
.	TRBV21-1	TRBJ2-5	CASSIGSWGAQETQYF
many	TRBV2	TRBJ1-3	CASNPRGYSGNTIYF
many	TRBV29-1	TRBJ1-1	CSVVHTEAFF
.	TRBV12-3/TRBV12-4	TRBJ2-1	CASRDRESYNEQFF
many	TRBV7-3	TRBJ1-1	CASIKEPGPLSTEAFF
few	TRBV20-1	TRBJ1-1	CSAPVPGGTEAFF
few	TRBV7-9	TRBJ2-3	CASSHMSDTQYF
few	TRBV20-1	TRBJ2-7	CSARGRSDTYEQYF
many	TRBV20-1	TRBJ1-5	CSASNAGANQPQHF
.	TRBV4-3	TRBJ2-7	CASSQAYGGGGFIFHYEQYF
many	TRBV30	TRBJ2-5	CAWRGQETQYF
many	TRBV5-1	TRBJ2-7	CASSGGTDYEQYF
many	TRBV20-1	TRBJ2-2	CSARIAGTNTGELFF
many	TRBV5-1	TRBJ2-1	CASSSWTERRDNEQFF
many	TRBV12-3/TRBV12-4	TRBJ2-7	CASSFRLGKQYF
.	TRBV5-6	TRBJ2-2	CASSPLSSGELFF
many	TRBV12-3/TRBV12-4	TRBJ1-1	CASSFPYPLNTEAFF